The 29 T cell receptor beta chains given below trace back to one sample, sequenced in a study of shared clonotypes between healthy human individuals. TCRdb's copy holds only in-frame clones and misses some; the assay was immunoSEQ multiplex PCR. The sample contains about 2.4 million clones, roughly 93% of which appear only once. The source material was naive CD4+ T cells from PBMCs. The subset is: CD45RA+ positively selected. The receptors originated from a man younger than 35 in good health. Some clones in this sample may be carry-over from other donors' samples.

The rearrangement joins TRBV28 to TRBJ2-4; a possible D gene is TRBD2 (6 bases). Trimming took 2 bases from V and 0 from J, leaving 11 bases between them. Germline lookup yields CDR1 MDHEN and CDR2 SYDVKM. This CDR3 region has 16 residues. The CDR3 reads CASSLGRDLAKNIQYF. The CDR3 bases are TGTGCCAGCAGTTTAGGGCGGGATCTAGCCAAAAACATTCAGTACTTC.

Of note for this clone: Other DNA sequences of this sample code for an identical CDR3. V gene TRBV18 combines with J gene TRBJ2-1; a weak D match, TRBD2 (6 bases). Trimming left V 3 bases short and J 8 bases short, with 8 bases between. This CDR3 spans 12 amino acids. The germline gives CDR1 KGHSH, CDR2 LQKENI. CDR3 amino acids: CASSPRRDEQFF. In DNA, the CDR3 is TGTGCCAGCTCACCGCGGAGGGATGAGCAGTTCTTC.

The chain uses TRBV7-2 and TRBJ1-6; 7 bases align to TRBD1. After removal of 1 base from V and 5 bases from J, the junction contained 2 bases not matched to a gene. The CDR3 length is 15 residues. Germline values: CDR1 SGHTA, CDR2 FQGNSA. The CDR3, as DNA: TGTGCCAGCAGCTTAGGACAGGGAAATAATTCACCCCTCCACTTT. Translation: CASSLGQGNNSPLHF.

The V and J genes are TRBV10-3 and TRBJ2-7, with TRBD2 identical over 8 bases. Germline lookup yields CDR1 ENHRY and CDR2 SYGVKD. The CDR3 totals 15 residues. Trimming took 6 bases from V and 6 from J; bases not matched to a gene: 13. CDR3 region: CAISGLAGGEGEQYF. The CDR3 nucleotides read TGTGCCATCAGCGGACTAGCCGGAGGGGAGGGCGAGCAGTACTTC.

In DNA, the CDR3 is TGTGCCAGCAGTCCCCGGACTAGCGGGAGGGCTGGACTCACAGATACGCAGTATTTT. Its protein product is CASSPRTSGRAGLTDTQYF. The V and J genes are TRBV27 and TRBJ2-3, with 15 bases lining up with TRBD2. The CDR3 consists of 19 residues. V gave up 5 bases and J gave up 2 bases; unmatched junction bases: 11. The germline V gene encodes CDR1 MNHEY and CDR2 SMNVEV (reference sequence).

Comment on this clone: Other DNA sequences of this sample code for an identical CDR3. The chain joins TRBV2 to TRBJ2-6; D remains unclear. The CDR3 covers 14 residues. Germline CDR1 and CDR2: SNHLY and FYNNEI. Trimming cost V 4 bases and J 2 bases, with 6 bases left between them. CDR3: CASSGTAGANVLTF. The CDR3 DNA sequence: TGTGCCAGCAGTGGGACCGCTGGGGCCAACGTCCTGACTTTC.

This chain joins TRBV2 and TRBJ1-2; D gene uncertain. V was cut by 1 base and J by 0 bases, with 12 bases left in between. Germline lookup yields CDR1 SNHLY and CDR2 FYNNEI. CDR3 length: 16 residues. The CDR3: CASSEDEFPANYGYTF. CDR3 DNA: TGTGCCAGCAGTGAAGATGAGTTCCCAGCTAACTATGGCTACACCTTC.

The CDR3 DNA reads as TGTGCCAGCAGCCAAGAGTCCAGGGACAATGAGCAGTTCTTC. Amino acids: CASSQESRDNEQFF. The chain carries TRBV4-2 and TRBJ2-1; TRBD1 might be the D (5 bases). Trimming removed 0 bases from V and 5 bases from J, with 8 bases in between. CDR1 and CDR2 from the germline V gene are LGHNA and YNFKEQ. The CDR3 contains 14 residues.

The chain links TRBV18 to TRBJ2-7; D is unresolved. Per the germline V gene, CDR1 is KGHSH and CDR2 is LQKENI. The CDR3 consists of 14 residues. CDR3 loop: CATSKGNGVDEQYF. DNA for the CDR3: TGTGCTACTTCAAAAGGGAATGGGGTGGACGAGCAGTACTTC.

The gene calls are TRBV7-9 and TRBJ2-5; D is uncertain. Trimming took 4 bases from V and 2 from J, leaving 11 bases between them. The CDR3 extends over 14 amino acids. CDR1 and CDR2 (germline): SEHNR, FQNEAQ (reference sequence). The CDR3 DNA reads TGTGCCAGCAGCTACCGGCGTCTTCAAGAGACCCAGTACTTC. The encoded protein is CASSYRRLQETQYF.

The chain employs TRBV5-4 and TRBJ1-2; D gene uncertain. CDR3 length: 14 amino acids. Germline values: CDR1 SGHNT, CDR2 YYREEE (reference sequence). Trimming took off 7 bases at V and 4 bases at J, with 17 bases between the two ends. CDR3 DNA: TGTGCCAGCGGCAACGCGGCGACGGGCTATGGCTACACCTTC. This gives the protein CASGNAATGYGYTF.

The chain recombines TRBV18 with TRBJ2-1; D gene unclear. CDR3 length: 13 amino acids. Germline V gene lookup returns CDR1 KGHSH and CDR2 LQKENI. V lost 4 bases, J lost 9 bases, and 13 bases lay in between. This CDR3 reads CASSLVTRVEQFF. The CDR3 DNA follows: TGTGCCAGCTCACTGGTCACAAGGGTTGAGCAGTTCTTC.

The chain has TRBV27 and TRBJ1-1; D possibly corresponds to TRBD1 (6 bases). The ends were cut back, 5 bases at V and 10 bases at J, with 20 bases in the middle. CDR1 is MNHEY and CDR2 is SMNVEV in the germline V gene (reference sequence). The length of the CDR3 is 14 residues. Here the CDR3 reads CASSPPTGPNLAFF. CDR3 DNA sequence: TGTGCCAGCAGTCCGCCGACAGGCCCGAACTTAGCTTTCTTT.

The chain uses TRBV6-5 and TRBJ1-3; D perhaps matches TRBD1 (6 bases). From germline, CDR1 is MNHEY and CDR2 SVGAGI. Trimming pared 4 bases from V and 0 bases from J, leaving 13 bases between. This CDR3 is built from 16 residues. The CDR3 region has the DNA TGTGCCAGCAGTTCCCGACAGGTCTACTCTGGAAACACCATATATTTT. It is translated as CASSSRQVYSGNTIYF.

J is TRBJ2-7 and V is TRBV27; 7 positions match TRBD2. This CDR3 has 15 residues. The germline CDR1 and CDR2 sequences are MNHEY and SMNVEV (reference sequence). The trim removed 8 bases at V and 1 base at J, leaving 11 bases unmatched. The CDR3 DNA sequence: TGTGCCAGCGGTCTCGGGGAGGGCCTGTCCTACGAGCAGTACTTC. Translated: CASGLGEGLSYEQYF.

V is TRBV27 and J is TRBJ2-7; the match to TRBD2 covers 7 bases. The length of the CDR3 is 15 residues. The V gene's germline CDR1 is MNHEY and CDR2 SMNVEV (reference sequence). The V and J ends lost 3 bases and 3 bases, in that order; junction bases with no gene match: 8. The CDR3 loop reads CASSFAGVNRYEQYF. CDR3 DNA sequence: TGTGCCAGCAGTTTCGCGGGAGTGAACCGCTACGAGCAGTACTTC.

This sequence joins TRBV27 and TRBJ2-1; no clear D gene. Between the trimmed V and J ends, which lost 8 bases and 6 bases, there was a span of 11 bases. Germline V CDR1 and CDR2: MNHEY, SMNVEV (reference sequence). The CDR3 length is 12 residues. CDR3 protein: CASCSAINEQFF. The CDR3 nucleotides are TGTGCCAGCTGCTCGGCGATCAATGAGCAGTTCTTC.

This sequence joins TRBV5-1 and TRBJ1-1, with a weak D call TRBD1 (6 bases). V shed 3 bases and J shed 0 bases, with 15 bases lying between them. From germline, CDR1 is SGHRS and CDR2 YFSETQ. There are 16 residues in the CDR3. This CDR3 reads CASSSERTALNTEAFF. DNA of the CDR3: TGCGCCAGCAGCTCCGAGAGGACAGCCCTGAACACTGAAGCTTTCTTT.

This chain links TRBV6-5 with TRBJ1-1; D may be TRBD1 (5 bases). V shed 8 bases and J shed 4 bases, with 14 bases lying between them. There are 13 residues in the CDR3. In germline, CDR1 is MNHEY, CDR2 SVGAGI. CDR3 sequence: CASYLRRGTEAFF. The CDR3 nucleotides read TGTGCCAGCTACCTAAGGAGGGGCACTGAAGCTTTCTTT.

This clone was counted a single time. This rearrangement joins TRBV6-5 to TRBJ1-3; TRBD1 agrees at 9 bases. This CDR3 region has 15 residues. J gave up 8 bases and V 6 bases, and 11 bases lay outside the gene matches. In germline, CDR1 is MNHEY, CDR2 SVGAGI. DNA of the CDR3: TGTGCCAGCAGGGTTTATGGGACAGGGAGGGACACCATATATTTT. Its translation is CASRVYGTGRDTIYF.

The gene calls are TRBV27 and TRBJ2-5; weak D call: TRBD2 (6 bases). V lost 2 bases to trimming and J lost 2 bases, with 18 bases between them. This CDR3 has 17 amino acids. Germline V lookup: CDR1 MNHEY, CDR2 SMNVEV (reference sequence). The CDR3 loop reads CASSLVGGTGFQETQYF. The DNA for the CDR3 is TGTGCCAGCAGTTTAGTAGGAGGGACGGGCTTTCAAGAGACCCAGTACTTC.

The chain joins TRBV7-9 to TRBJ2-5; tentatively, D is TRBD2 (6 bases). Looked up from germline, CDR1 is SEHNR and CDR2 is FQNEAQ (reference sequence). Trimming shortened V by 8 bases and J by 5 bases, and 12 bases separated the two germline ends. CDR3 size: 12 residues. CDR3 region: CASGTQSETQYF. CDR3 DNA: TGTGCCAGCGGGACTCAGAGTGAGACCCAGTACTTC.

This chain connects TRBV4-3 to TRBJ2-3, with D perhaps TRBD2 (5 bases). CDR3 size: 15 residues. The germline gives CDR1 LGHNA, CDR2 YSLEER. V gave up 2 bases and J gave up 1 base, with 10 bases separating them. The CDR3 loop is CASSQTTGGTDTQYF. The CDR3 coding sequence is TGCGCCAGCAGCCAAACCACCGGGGGCACAGATACGCAGTATTTT.

The J gene is TRBJ2-2, the V gene TRBV27, with D tentatively TRBD2 (6 bases). CDR3 size: 16 residues. Germline CDR1 reads MNHEY; CDR2 reads SMNVEV (reference sequence). Trimming cost V 4 bases and J 0 bases, with 12 bases left between them. The CDR3 sequence is CASSSTSLPNTGELFF. Written as DNA, the CDR3 is TGTGCCAGCAGTTCAACTAGCCTACCGAACACCGGGGAGCTGTTTTTT.

V and J are TRBV11-2 and TRBJ2-5; D is perhaps TRBD2 (6 bases). V lost 2 bases, J lost 5 bases, and 12 bases lay in between. Germline CDR1 is SGHAT and CDR2 is FQNNGV. The CDR3 covers 14 residues. CDR3 DNA: TGTGCCAGCAGCTTAAGACTAGTAGGCGAGACCCAGTACTTC. It specifies CASSLRLVGETQYF.

The gene calls are TRBV7-3 and TRBJ1-1, with 12 positions matching TRBD1. The CDR3 sequence is 14 residues long. Trimming cost V 2 bases and J 10 bases; bases outside gene matches: 5. Germline CDR1 and CDR2: SGHTA and FQGTGA. DNA for the CDR3: TGTGCCAGCAGCTTACTAGGGACAGGGGGCCGAGCTTTCTTT. This gives the protein CASSLLGTGGRAFF. The full variable domain, rest sourced from reference TRBV7-3 and TRBJ1-1, is GAGVSQTPSNKVTEKGKYVELRCDPISGHTALYWYRQSLGQGPEFLIYFQGTGAADDSGLPNDRFFAVRPEGSVSTLKIQRTERGDSAVYLCASSLLGTGGRAFFGQGTRLTVV.

V and J are TRBV28 and TRBJ1-5, with D unclear. The ends were cut back, 7 bases at V and 4 bases at J, with 8 bases in the middle. The CDR3 contains 12 residues. Germline values: CDR1 MDHEN, CDR2 SYDVKM. CDR3 loop: CASKNPNQPQHF. CDR3 sequence (DNA): TGTGCCAGCAAAAACCCTAATCAGCCCCAGCATTTT.

V usage is TRBV4-1 and J usage is TRBJ1-4, with TRBD1 matching over 12 bases. Germline values: CDR1 MGHRA, CDR2 YSYEKL. Germline trimming cut 2 bases from V and 8 bases from J; bases unmatched to any gene: 12. The CDR3 contains 18 residues. CDR3 sequence: CASSQPIAGTGGPEKLFF. The CDR3 region has the DNA TGCGCCAGCAGCCAACCGATTGCCGGGACAGGGGGCCCAGAAAAACTGTTTTTT.

A note on this clone: Different DNA sequences within this sample yield the same CDR3. This chain links TRBV2 with TRBJ1-1; TRBD1 agrees at 8 bases. The CDR3 has 13 residues. In germline, CDR1 is SNHLY, CDR2 FYNNEI. V lost 6 bases to trimming and J lost 1 base; unmatched junction nucleotides: 1. This CDR3 reads CASSGQGNTEAFF. The CDR3 nucleotides are TGTGCCAGCAGCGGACAGGGGAACACTGAAGCTTTCTTT.